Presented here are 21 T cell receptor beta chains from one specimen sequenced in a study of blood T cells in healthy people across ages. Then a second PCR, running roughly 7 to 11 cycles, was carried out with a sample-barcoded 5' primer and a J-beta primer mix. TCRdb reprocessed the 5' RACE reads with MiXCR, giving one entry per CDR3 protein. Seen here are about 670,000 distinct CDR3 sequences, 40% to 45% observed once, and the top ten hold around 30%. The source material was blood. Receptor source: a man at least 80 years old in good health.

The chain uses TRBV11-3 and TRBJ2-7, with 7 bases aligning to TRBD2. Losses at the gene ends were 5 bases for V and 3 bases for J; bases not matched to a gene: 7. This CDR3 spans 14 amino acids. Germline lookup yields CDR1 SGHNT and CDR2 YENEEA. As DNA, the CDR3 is TGTGCCAGCAGCCCCGGGACTAACTTCTACGAGCAGTACTTC. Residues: CASSPGTNFYEQYF.

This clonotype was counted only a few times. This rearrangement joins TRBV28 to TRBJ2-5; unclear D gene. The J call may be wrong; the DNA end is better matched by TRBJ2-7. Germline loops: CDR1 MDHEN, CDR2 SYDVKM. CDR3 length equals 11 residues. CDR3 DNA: TGTGCCAGCAGCCCAGGACCCGAGCAGTACTTC. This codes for CASSPGPEQYF.

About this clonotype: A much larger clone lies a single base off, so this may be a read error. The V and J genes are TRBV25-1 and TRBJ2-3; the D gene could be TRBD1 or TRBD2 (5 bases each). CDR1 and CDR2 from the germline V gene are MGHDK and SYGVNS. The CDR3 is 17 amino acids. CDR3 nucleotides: TGTGTCAGCAGGAAGTGGGGGAGTCCCCCTAGCACAGATACGCAGTATTTT. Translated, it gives CVSRKWGSPPSTDTQYF.

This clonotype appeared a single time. CDR3 sequence: CASSFIPGQGSYEQYF. In nucleotides, the CDR3 is TGTGCCAGCAGCTTCATCCCGGGACAGGGGTCCTACGAGCAGTACTTC. The rearrangement links TRBV3-1 to TRBJ2-7; TRBD1 agrees at 10 bases. This CDR3 has 16 residues. V shed 5 bases, J shed 1 base, and the junction held 8 bases outside the gene matches. CDR1 is LGHDT, CDR2 YNNKEL, per germline (reference sequence).

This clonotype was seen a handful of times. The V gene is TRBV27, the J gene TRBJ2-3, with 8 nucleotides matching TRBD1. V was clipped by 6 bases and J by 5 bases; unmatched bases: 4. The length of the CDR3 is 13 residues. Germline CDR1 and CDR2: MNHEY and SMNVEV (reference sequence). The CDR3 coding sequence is TGTGCCAGCAGGGACAGGGTCAAAGATACGCAGTATTTT. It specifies CASRDRVKDTQYF.

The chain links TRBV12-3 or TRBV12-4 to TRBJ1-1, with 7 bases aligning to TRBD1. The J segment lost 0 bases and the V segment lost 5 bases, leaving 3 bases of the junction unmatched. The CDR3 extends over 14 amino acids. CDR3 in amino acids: CASSKTGVNTEAFF. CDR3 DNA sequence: TGTGCCAGCAGTAAAACAGGGGTGAACACTGAAGCTTTCTTT.

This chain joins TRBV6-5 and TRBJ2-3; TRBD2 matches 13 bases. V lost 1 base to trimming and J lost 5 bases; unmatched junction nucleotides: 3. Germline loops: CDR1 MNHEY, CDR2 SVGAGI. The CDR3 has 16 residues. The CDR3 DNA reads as TGTGCCAGCAGTTACTTGACTAGCGGGAGGAAAGATACGCAGTATTTT. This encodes CASSYLTSGRKDTQYF.

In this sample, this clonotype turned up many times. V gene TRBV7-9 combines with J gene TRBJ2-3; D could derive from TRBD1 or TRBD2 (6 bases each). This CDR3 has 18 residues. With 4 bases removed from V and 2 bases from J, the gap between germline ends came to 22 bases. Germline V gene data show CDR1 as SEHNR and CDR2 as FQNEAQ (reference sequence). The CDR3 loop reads CASSSTSPETGATDTQYF. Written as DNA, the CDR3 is TGTGCCAGCAGCTCCACCTCACCTGAGACGGGGGCCACAGATACGCAGTATTTT.

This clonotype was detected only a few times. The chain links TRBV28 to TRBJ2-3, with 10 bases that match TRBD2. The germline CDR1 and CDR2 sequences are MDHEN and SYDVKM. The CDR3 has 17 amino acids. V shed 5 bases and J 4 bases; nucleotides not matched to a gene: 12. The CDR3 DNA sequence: TGTGCCAGCAGTCCGCGGGGGGGAGCGGGAGGGTCAGATACGCAGTATTTT. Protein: CASSPRGGAGGSDTQYF.

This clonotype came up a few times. CDR3 in amino acids: CASSQNPRGATNEKLFF. The CDR3 DNA reads TGCGCCAGCAGCCAGAATCCCAGGGGTGCAACTAATGAAAAACTGTTTTTT. This sequence joins TRBV4-1 and TRBJ1-4, with D perhaps matching TRBD1 (6 bases). Germline V gene sequence: CDR1 MGHRA, CDR2 YSYEKL. Trimming cost V 3 bases and J 0 bases, with 14 bases left between them. There are 17 residues in the CDR3.

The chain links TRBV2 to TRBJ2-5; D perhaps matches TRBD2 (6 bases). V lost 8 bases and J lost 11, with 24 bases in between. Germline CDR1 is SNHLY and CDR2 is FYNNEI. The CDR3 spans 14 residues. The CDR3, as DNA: TGTGCCAGCCGTCCGGGACTCACCCTCGATGAGCAGTACTTC. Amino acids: CASRPGLTLDEQYF.

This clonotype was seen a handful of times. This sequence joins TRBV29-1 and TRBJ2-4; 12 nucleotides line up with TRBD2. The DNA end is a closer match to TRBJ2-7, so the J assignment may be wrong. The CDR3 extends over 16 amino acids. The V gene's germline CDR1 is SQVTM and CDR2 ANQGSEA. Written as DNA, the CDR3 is TGCAGCGTTGAAGTCCCCTCTAGCGGGAGGGCCTACGAGCAGTACTTC. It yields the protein CSVEVPSSGRAYEQYF.

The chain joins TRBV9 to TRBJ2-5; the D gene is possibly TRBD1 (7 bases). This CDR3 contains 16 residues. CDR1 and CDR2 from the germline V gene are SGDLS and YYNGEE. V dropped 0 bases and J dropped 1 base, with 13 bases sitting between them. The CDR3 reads CASSVVQGGGQETQYF. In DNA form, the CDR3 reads TGTGCCAGCAGCGTAGTTCAGGGGGGAGGCCAAGAGACCCAGTACTTC. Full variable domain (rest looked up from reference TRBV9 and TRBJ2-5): DSGVTQTPKHLITATGQRVTLRCSPRSGDLSVYWYQQSLDQGLQFLIQYYNGEERAKGNILERFSAQQFPDLHSELNLSSLELGDSALYFCASSVVQGGGQETQYFGPGTRLLVL.

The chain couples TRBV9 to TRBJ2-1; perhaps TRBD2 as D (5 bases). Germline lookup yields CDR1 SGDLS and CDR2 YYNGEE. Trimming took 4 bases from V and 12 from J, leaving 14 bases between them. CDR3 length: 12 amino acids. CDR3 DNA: TGTGCCAGCAGCCCCCGGGAAGTCGGGCAGTTCTTC. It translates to CASSPREVGQFF.

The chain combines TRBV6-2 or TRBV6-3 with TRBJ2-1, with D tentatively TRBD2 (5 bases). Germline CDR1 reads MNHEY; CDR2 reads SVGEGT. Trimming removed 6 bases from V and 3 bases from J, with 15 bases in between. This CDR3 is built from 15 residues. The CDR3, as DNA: TGTGCCAGCAGCCAGGACTCCATAATCTACAATGAGCAGTTCTTC. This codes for CASSQDSIIYNEQFF.

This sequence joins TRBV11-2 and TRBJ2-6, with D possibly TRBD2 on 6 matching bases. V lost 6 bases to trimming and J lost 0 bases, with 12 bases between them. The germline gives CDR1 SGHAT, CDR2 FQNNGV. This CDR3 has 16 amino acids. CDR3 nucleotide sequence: TGTGCCAGCAGGGGGGGTATGGGCTCTGGGGCCAACGTCCTGACTTTC. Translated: CASRGGMGSGANVLTF.

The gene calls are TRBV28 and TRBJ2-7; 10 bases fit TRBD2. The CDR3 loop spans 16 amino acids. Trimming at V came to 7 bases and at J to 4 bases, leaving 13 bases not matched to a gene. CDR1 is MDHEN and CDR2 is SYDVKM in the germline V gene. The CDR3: CASNPRSGTSAYEQYF. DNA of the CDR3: TGTGCCAGCAACCCGAGGTCCGGGACTAGCGCGTACGAGCAGTACTTC.

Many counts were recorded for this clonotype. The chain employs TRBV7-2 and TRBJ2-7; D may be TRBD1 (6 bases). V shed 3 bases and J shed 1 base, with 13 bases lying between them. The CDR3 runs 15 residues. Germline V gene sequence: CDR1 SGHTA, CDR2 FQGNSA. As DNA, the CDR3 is TGTGCCAGCAGCTTGGAGGACAGCCTTTCCTACGAGCAGTACTTC. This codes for CASSLEDSLSYEQYF.

The CDR3: CASIPQPGITDTQYF. Written as DNA, the CDR3 is TGTGCCAGCATCCCCCAGCCGGGAATCACAGATACGCAGTATTTT. The rearrangement uses TRBV7-2 and TRBJ2-3, with D possibly being TRBD2 (5 bases). Looked up from germline, CDR1 is SGHTA and CDR2 is FQGNSA. Trimming removed 7 bases from V and 2 bases from J, with 16 bases in between. This CDR3 has 15 residues. The full variable domain, its missing parts supplied by reference TRBV7-2 and TRBJ2-3, is GAGVSQSPSNKVTEKGKDVELRCDPISGHTALYWYRQSLGQGLEFLIYFQGNSAPDKSGLPSDRFSAERTGGSVSTLTIQRTQQEDSAVYLCASIPQPGITDTQYFGPGTRLTVL.

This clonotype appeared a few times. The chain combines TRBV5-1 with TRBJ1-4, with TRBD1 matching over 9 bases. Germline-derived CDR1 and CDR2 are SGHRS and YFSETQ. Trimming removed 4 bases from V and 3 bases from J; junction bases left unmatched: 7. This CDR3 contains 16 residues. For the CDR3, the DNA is TGCGCCAGCAGCGCTTGGGACAGGGCAGCTAATGAAAAACTGTTTTTT. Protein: CASSAWDRAANEKLFF. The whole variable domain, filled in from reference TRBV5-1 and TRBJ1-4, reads KAGVTQTPRYLIKTRGQQVTLSCSPISGHRSVSWYQQTPGQGLQFLFEYFSETQRNKGNFPGRFSGRQFSNSRSEMNVSTLELGDSALYLCASSAWDRAANEKLFFGSGTQLSVL.

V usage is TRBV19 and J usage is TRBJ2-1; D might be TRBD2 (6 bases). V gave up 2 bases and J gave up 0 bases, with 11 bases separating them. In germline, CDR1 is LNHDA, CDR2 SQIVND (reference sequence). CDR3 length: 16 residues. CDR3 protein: CASSITRGSSYNEQFF. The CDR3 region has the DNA TGTGCCAGTAGTATAACGCGGGGAAGCTCCTACAATGAGCAGTTCTTC.